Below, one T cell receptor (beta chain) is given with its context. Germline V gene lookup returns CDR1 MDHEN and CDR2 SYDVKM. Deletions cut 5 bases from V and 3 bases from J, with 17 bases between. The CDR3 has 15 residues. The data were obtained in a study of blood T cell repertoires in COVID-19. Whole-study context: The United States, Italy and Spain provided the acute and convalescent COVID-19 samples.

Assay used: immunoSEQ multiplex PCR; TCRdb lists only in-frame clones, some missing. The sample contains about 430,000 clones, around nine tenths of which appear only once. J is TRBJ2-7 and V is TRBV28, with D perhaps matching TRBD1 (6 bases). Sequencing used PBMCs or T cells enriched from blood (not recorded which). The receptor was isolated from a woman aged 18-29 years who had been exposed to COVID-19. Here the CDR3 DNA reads TGTGCCAGCAGTCGACGGACAGATACTCTCTACGAGCAGTACTTC. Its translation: CASSRRTDTLYEQYF.